These 29 T cell receptor beta chains originate from one sample sequenced in a study of T cells after yellow fever vaccination. TCRdb re-called the 5' RACE reads with MiXCR, one entry per CDR3 protein. The sample has hundreds of thousands of distinct CDR3 sequences, around a sixth seen once. Source: PBMCs, taken before the yellow fever booster vaccination. Receptor source: a man between 18 and 29 years old who received the YFV17D yellow fever vaccine.

The chain couples TRBV10-3 to TRBJ1-2; 7 positions match TRBD1. Unmatched junction bases numbered 6, after V lost 10 bases and J lost 1 base. The CDR3 runs to 13 residues. The germline V gene has CDR1 ENHRY and CDR2 SYGVKD. The CDR3 sequence is CATRGQVNYGYTF. DNA for the CDR3: TGTGCCACCCGCGGACAGGTTAACTATGGCTACACCTTC.

The J gene is TRBJ2-7, the V gene TRBV6-2 or TRBV6-3, with TRBD2 matching 7 bases. Per the germline V gene, CDR1 is MNHEY and CDR2 is SVGEGT. Germline trimming cut 6 bases from V and 7 bases from J; bases unmatched to any gene: 9. The CDR3 contains 13 residues. This chain's CDR3 is CASRGAGTAEQYV. The CDR3 DNA follows: TGTGCCAGCAGGGGAGCGGGGACGGCAGAGCAGTACGTC.

The genes are TRBV4-1 and TRBJ2-6; D might be TRBD2 (6 bases). This CDR3 has 16 residues. The germline gives CDR1 MGHRA, CDR2 YSYEKL. With 1 base removed from V and 2 bases from J, the gap between germline ends came to 9 bases. This chain's CDR3 is CASSQAWGAGANVLTF. In DNA, the CDR3 is TGCGCCAGCAGCCAAGCTTGGGGGGCTGGGGCCAACGTCCTGACTTTC.

The chain joins TRBV7-2 to TRBJ2-5; no clear D gene. Trimming took off 4 bases at V and 3 bases at J, with 9 bases between the two ends. The CDR3 extends over 13 amino acids. Germline V gives CDR1 SGHTA, CDR2 FQGNSA. In nucleotides, the CDR3 is TGTGCCAGCAGCTCATACGTGGAAGAGACCCAGTACTTC. Residues: CASSSYVEETQYF.

The chain uses TRBV29-1 and TRBJ2-3, with 10 bases fitting TRBD2. The J segment lost 4 bases and the V segment lost 7 bases, leaving 5 bases of the junction unmatched. The CDR3 is made up of 13 amino acids. Germline V lookup: CDR1 SQVTM, CDR2 ANQGSEA. The CDR3: CSAERGGADTQYF. CDR3 coding DNA: TGCAGCGCAGAGCGGGGGGGCGCAGATACGCAGTATTTT.

This chain joins TRBV6-2 or TRBV6-3 and TRBJ1-1; the D gene is possibly TRBD1 (6 bases). Trimming took 5 bases from V and 4 from J, leaving 14 bases between them. Germline CDR1 reads MNHEY; CDR2 reads SVGEGT. This CDR3 contains 14 residues. The CDR3 DNA reads as TGTGCCAGCAGTCCTCACAGGGCCGCCACTGAAGCTTTCTTT. Translating gives CASSPHRAATEAFF.

The gene calls are TRBV6-2 or TRBV6-3 and TRBJ2-7; D remains ambiguous. Germline-derived CDR1 and CDR2 are MNHEY and SVGEGT. This CDR3 comprises 14 residues. V was shortened by 0 bases and J by 3 bases, with 9 bases between the two germline ends. The CDR3 bases are TGTGCCAGCAGTTACTCGGGCGTCAGCTACGAGCAGTACGTC. It codes for CASSYSGVSYEQYV.

This chain connects TRBV5-1 to TRBJ2-1; 7 bases are shared with TRBD1. The germline V gene encodes CDR1 SGHRS and CDR2 YFSETQ. The CDR3 totals 14 residues. V trimming: 4 bases; J trimming: 8 bases; junction bases outside the gene matches: 9. CDR3 sequence: CASSPQGDTDEQFF. The CDR3 coding sequence is TGCGCCAGCAGCCCCCAGGGGGATACGGATGAGCAGTTCTTC.

This clonotype was seen repeatedly, ten times or more. This rearrangement joins TRBV20-1 to TRBJ1-5; D gene uncertain. The CDR3 has 12 amino acids. Germline CDR1 is DFQATT and CDR2 is SNEGSKA (reference sequence). The V end lost 4 bases, the J end lost 0 bases, and 4 bases lay between the germline ends. DNA of the CDR3: TGCAGTGCTACCCCTAGCAATCAGCCCCAGCATTTT. Its protein is CSATPSNQPQHF.

This clonotype was seen a handful of times. The chain carries TRBV12-3 or TRBV12-4 and TRBJ2-4; no clear D. Trimming stripped 5 bases from V and 5 bases from J, with 13 bases between. This CDR3 has 14 residues. The CDR3 loop reads CASSPRLVQNIQYF. Written as DNA, the CDR3 is TGTGCCAGCAGTCCGCGACTGGTCCAAAACATTCAGTACTTC.

In its sample, this clonotype was seen a few times. The chain links TRBV20-1 to TRBJ1-2; D is perhaps TRBD1 (5 bases). V was pared by 1 base and J by 1 base, with 13 bases between. This CDR3 has 15 amino acids. From germline, CDR1 is DFQATT and CDR2 SNEGSKA (reference sequence). The CDR3 here is CSARGPTGDNYGYTF. The CDR3, as DNA: TGCAGTGCTAGAGGTCCAACAGGAGATAACTATGGCTACACCTTC.

This sequence joins TRBV4-2 and TRBJ1-6, with unresolved D. V dropped 0 bases and J dropped 4 bases, with 10 bases sitting between them. The CDR3 has 16 amino acids. Germline V lookup: CDR1 LGHNA, CDR2 YNFKEQ. CDR3: CASSQDYWRYNSPLHF. DNA for the CDR3: TGTGCCAGCAGCCAAGATTACTGGAGATATAATTCACCCCTCCACTTT.

This clonotype occurred a few times. The chain employs TRBV13 and TRBJ2-7, with 7 bases identical to TRBD1. Germline CDR1 is PRHDT and CDR2 is FYEKMQ (reference sequence). With 3 bases clipped from V and 3 bases from J, the junction kept 5 bases outside the gene matches. The CDR3 has 14 residues. CDR3 nucleotide sequence: TGTGCCAGCAGCTTGCAGGGGGATAACTACGAGCAGTACTTC. It is translated as CASSLQGDNYEQYF. Full variable domain (outside the CDR3, taken from reference TRBV13 and TRBJ2-7): AAGVIQSPRHLIKEKRETATLKCYPIPRHDTVYWYQQGPGQDPQFLISFYEKMQSDKGSIPDRFSAQQFSDYHSELNMSSLELGDSALYFCASSLQGDNYEQYFGPGTRLTVT.

This clonotype was seen ten or more times. This chain joins TRBV12-3 or TRBV12-4 and TRBJ2-3, with D possibly being TRBD2 (7 bases). The V end was cut by 1 base, the J end by 11 bases, with 19 bases between. The CDR3 is 15 residues long. CDR3 nucleotides: TGTGCCAGCAGTTTAGGGGGGGGCGACCACCTCGGGCAGTATTTT. It codes for CASSLGGGDHLGQYF.

This clonotype was seen ten or more times. The V call is TRBV15, the J call TRBJ2-2; D possibly uses TRBD1 or TRBD2 (6 bases each). Germline CDR1 reads LNHNV; CDR2 reads YYDKDF (reference sequence). The V and J ends lost 3 bases and 6 bases respectively, with 8 bases between them. This CDR3 has 13 residues. The CDR3 nucleotides are TGTGCCACCAGCAGCGGGGGCTCCGGGGAGCTGTTTTTT. Encoded protein: CATSSGGSGELFF.

This clonotype was counted ten times or more. The rearrangement uses TRBV2 and TRBJ2-2, with no clear D. This CDR3 contains 13 residues. The V gene's germline CDR1 is SNHLY and CDR2 FYNNEI. Trimming pared 5 bases from V and 3 bases from J, leaving 7 bases between. The DNA of the CDR3 is TGTGCCAGCAGTCTTGATTACACCGGGGAGCTGTTTTTT. Translation: CASSLDYTGELFF.

This sequence joins TRBV4-1 and TRBJ1-2; D remains unclear. This CDR3 contains 13 residues. Germline CDR1 reads MGHRA; CDR2 reads YSYEKL. Trimming cost V 5 bases and J 5 bases, with 12 bases left between them. This CDR3 is CASSDGSGYGYTF. The CDR3 coding sequence is TGCGCCAGCAGCGACGGGTCGGGGTATGGCTACACCTTC.

J is TRBJ1-4 and V is TRBV27; D gene ambiguous. V was shortened by 11 bases and J by 6 bases, with 19 bases between the two germline ends. Germline lookup yields CDR1 MNHEY and CDR2 SMNVEV (reference sequence). The CDR3 length is 14 residues. The CDR3 DNA sequence: TGTGCCTCGCGGGCGGACTATCGGGATGAAAAACTGTTTTTT. Its translation is CASRADYRDEKLFF.

This clonotype has a handful of counts. V usage is TRBV7-9 and J usage is TRBJ1-2, with 7 bases identical to TRBD1. The CDR3 totals 18 residues. In germline, CDR1 is SEHNR, CDR2 FQNEAQ (reference sequence). Trimming took 6 bases from V and 4 from J; bases not matched to a gene: 20. Here the CDR3 reads CASSLLSGTVPASYGYTF. The CDR3 DNA reads as TGTGCCAGCAGTTTACTATCCGGGACAGTCCCCGCGTCCTATGGCTACACCTTC.

In its sample, this clonotype was seen a few times. This sequence joins TRBV20-1 and TRBJ2-5; 10 bases fit TRBD2. The CDR3 covers 14 residues. V was pared by 6 bases and J by 2 bases, with 6 bases of the junction left unmatched. Looked up from germline, CDR1 is DFQATT and CDR2 is SNEGSKA (reference sequence). The chain's CDR3 is CSATPGLAQETQYF. DNA for the CDR3: TGCAGTGCAACCCCGGGACTAGCGCAAGAGACCCAGTACTTC.

The chain has TRBV6-2 or TRBV6-3 and TRBJ2-7, with D tentatively TRBD1 (6 bases). The V end was cut by 5 bases, the J end by 2 bases, with 16 bases between. Germline CDR1 reads MNHEY; CDR2 reads SVGEGT. The CDR3 sequence is 15 residues long. CDR3 nucleotide sequence: TGTGCCAGCAGTCCCAGGGGAGCCCGAACCTACGAGCAGTACTTC. This gives the protein CASSPRGARTYEQYF.

CDR3 sequence (DNA): TGTGCCAGCAGCTCTGGACAGAAGAACACCGGGGAGCTGTTTTTT. The encoded protein is CASSSGQKNTGELFF. This chain joins TRBV7-9 and TRBJ2-2, with TRBD1 as a possible D gene (6 bases). This CDR3 has 15 residues. The germline V and J ends were trimmed by 4 bases and 1 base, with 10 bases remaining between them. Germline V gene lookup returns CDR1 SEHNR and CDR2 FQNEAQ (reference sequence).

This clonotype was detected many times. The chain carries TRBV20-1 and TRBJ2-3; D may be TRBD2 (5 bases). In germline, CDR1 is DFQATT, CDR2 SNEGSKA (reference sequence). V shed 6 bases and J shed 3 bases, with 19 bases lying between them. The CDR3 runs to 15 residues. CDR3 protein: CSASIRGIGTDTQYF. CDR3 coding DNA: TGCAGTGCCTCTATCCGAGGGATCGGAACAGATACGCAGTATTTT.

This clonotype was observed at least ten times. The genes are TRBV11-2 and TRBJ2-3; D is uncertain. V lost 6 bases and J 6 bases, leaving 7 bases between the germline ends. Germline lookup yields CDR1 SGHAT and CDR2 FQNNGV. The CDR3 length is 11 residues. The chain's CDR3 is CASSPGDTQYF. CDR3 DNA: TGTGCCAGCAGTCCCGGGGATACGCAGTATTTT.

This clonotype was counted between two and nine times. V is TRBV5-1 and J is TRBJ2-7, with D possibly TRBD2 on 5 matching bases. V lost 0 bases and J 0 bases, leaving 10 bases between the germline ends. The germline gives CDR1 SGHRS, CDR2 YFSETQ. There are 15 residues in the CDR3. CDR3 nucleotide sequence: TGCGCCAGCAGCTTGGGTGGCGGAGGCTCCTACGAGCAGTACTTC. As protein: CASSLGGGGSYEQYF.

This clonotype was picked up a small number of times. This rearrangement joins TRBV20-1 to TRBJ1-5; D not certain. Deletions cut 1 base from V and 3 bases from J, with 10 bases between. Germline V gene sequence: CDR1 DFQATT, CDR2 SNEGSKA (reference sequence). This CDR3 comprises 14 residues. The CDR3, as DNA: TGCAGTGCTAGAGTTGGGATATTCAATCAGCCCCAGCATTTT. Protein product: CSARVGIFNQPQHF.

The table lists this clonotype with a few counts. This chain uses TRBV12-3 or TRBV12-4 with TRBJ1-4; TRBD1 aligns across 9 bases. The length of the CDR3 is 15 residues. V shed 3 bases, J shed 2 bases, and the junction held 1 base outside the gene matches. CDR3 loop: CASSFGTGTNEKLFF. The CDR3 DNA reads as TGTGCCAGCAGTTTCGGGACAGGGACTAATGAAAAACTGTTTTTT.

This clonotype was recorded at least ten times. V and J are TRBV29-1 and TRBJ2-1; no definite D call. The CDR3 has 11 amino acids. CDR1 SQVTM and CDR2 ANQGSEA come from the germline V gene. Deletions cut 7 bases from V and 8 bases from J, with 12 bases between. The CDR3 reads CSAGLVDEQFF. The CDR3 region has the DNA TGCAGCGCTGGTCTAGTGGATGAGCAGTTCTTC.

In its sample, this clonotype was seen a few times. The rearrangement links TRBV19 to TRBJ1-1; 7 nucleotides match TRBD1. V lost 7 bases and J lost 4; bases outside the gene matches: 6. The germline V gene encodes CDR1 LNHDA and CDR2 SQIVND (reference sequence). This CDR3 has 13 amino acids. This CDR3 reads CASTNPGGTEAFF. Written as DNA, the CDR3 is TGTGCCAGTACTAATCCAGGGGGCACTGAAGCTTTCTTT. Filled out from reference TRBV19 and TRBJ1-1, the complete variable domain reads DGGITQSPKYLFRKEGQNVTLSCEQNLNHDAMYWYRQDPGQGLRLIYYSQIVNDFQKGDIAEGYSVSREKKESFPLTVTSAQKNPTAFYLCASTNPGGTEAFFGQGTRLTVV.